The rows below give T cell receptor beta chains drawn from one sample of a study of T-cell reconstitution after alpha-beta-depleted transplantation in children. TCRdb re-derived calls from the PCR reads in MiXCR, one entry per CDR3 protein. The data contain around 240,000 distinct CDR3 sequences, about 9.6% of them singletons. The sequences come from PBMCs from the stem cell graft donor, collected from the stem cell graft. Receptors were obtained from a human donor who donated a stem cell graft to a child with SCID. The CDR3 runs from the conserved cysteine through the conserved F or W. The D gene is left open where the match is weak. Not every row has a clone size; where given, it reads once, few, many or a size class.

>TRBJ1-6|many|TRBV3-1|TRBD1
TGTGCCAGCAGCCAATGGACAGGCTCCTATAATTCACCCCTCCACTTT
CASSQWTGSYNSPLHF
>TRBJ2-7|many|TRBV5-1|NA
TGCGCCAGCAGCTTCGGTAAGGCGGACGAGCAGTACTTC
CASSFGKADEQYF
>TRBJ2-7|many|TRBV27|NA
TGTGCCAGCAGTATCAATCCTGCGGGACCGATCTCCTACGAGCAGTACTTC
CASSINPAGPISYEQYF
>TRBJ2-2|NA|TRBV6-2/TRBV6-3|NA
TGTGCCAGCAGTACCCAGGAGACCGGGGAGCTGTTTTTT
CASSTQETGELFF
>TRBJ2-3|many|TRBV7-9|NA
TGTGCCAGCAGCTCAGAATTGCCGAGCACAGATACGCAGTATTTT
CASSSELPSTDTQYF
>TRBJ2-1|many|TRBV7-7|TRBD1
TGTGCCAGCAGCTTATCACAGGGGGCTAGTGGCGATGAGCAGTTCTTC
CASSLSQGASGDEQFF
>TRBJ2-3|many|TRBV10-3|NA
TGTGCCATCAGTGGGCCCATCCCTTTGGAGCTCATTAGCACAGATACGCAGTATTTT
CAISGPIPLELISTDTQYF
>TRBJ1-5|many|TRBV20-1|NA
TGCAGTGCTAGTCTGTCAGCATCCCCTCAGCCCCAGCATTTT
CSASLSASPQPQHF
>TRBJ2-6|many|TRBV5-1|NA
TGCGCCAGCAGCTTGGCCAGCCTAGGCTCTGGGGCCAACGTCCTGACTTTC
CASSLASLGSGANVLTF
>TRBJ2-1|many|TRBV20-1|TRBD2
TGCAGTGCTAGGGGCGGGGGGGAAATCAATGAGCAGTTCTTC
CSARGGGEINEQFF
>TRBJ2-5|many|TRBV2|TRBD1
TGTGCCAGCAGTGAACCGGACAGGGATAAAGAGACCCAGTACTTC
CASSEPDRDKETQYF
>TRBJ2-3|NA|TRBV20-1|NA
TGCAGTGCTAGCCTGTATCTCACAGATACGCAGTATTTT
CSASLYLTDTQYF
>TRBJ2-1|many|TRBV5-6|NA
TGTGCCACCACAGGTCCGCGCTCCTACAATGAGCAGTTCTTC
CATTGPRSYNEQFF
>TRBJ1-5|many|TRBV28|NA
TGTGCCAGCAGTTTTGTAAATAGCAATCAGCCCCAGCATTTT
CASSFVNSNQPQHF
>TRBJ2-3|many|TRBV20-1|TRBD1
TGCAGTGCAGGGGGGCAGGGGGCGGTGACAGATACGCAGTATTTT
CSAGGQGAVTDTQYF
>TRBJ2-6|many|TRBV5-1|NA
TGCGCCAGCAGCTGGGGCGCGATTTCTGGGGCCAACGTCCTGACTTTC
CASSWGAISGANVLTF
>TRBJ2-7|many|TRBV4-1|TRBD2
TGCGCCAGCAGAGCGAGGGAGGGTGCCTACGAGCAGTACTTC
CASRAREGAYEQYF
>TRBJ1-1|many|TRBV10-3|TRBD1
TGTGCCATCAGTGAGTACGGGACAGGGAATATGAACACTGAAGCTTTCTTT
CAISEYGTGNMNTEAFF
>TRBJ2-1|many|TRBV5-1|TRBD2
TGCGCCAGCAGCGAAGAGGGCCCCGTTACTAGCGGGGGGGCAGATGAGCAGTTCTTC
CASSEEGPVTSGGADEQFF
>TRBJ2-7|many|TRBV20-1|NA
TGCAGTGCTAGGGTGGGACTCCCGGGAGTCCACGAGCAGTACTTC
CSARVGLPGVHEQYF
>TRBJ2-3|many|TRBV20-1|TRBD2
TGCAGTGCCTCCAGCGGGGGCCAAGATACGCAGTATTTT
CSASSGGQDTQYF
>TRBJ2-3|many|TRBV20-1|TRBD2
TGCAGTGCTAGGCGGGGGGAGGTAGATACGCAGTATTTT
CSARRGEVDTQYF